The 19 T cell receptor beta chains below were found in one sample sequenced in a study of brain metastases from non-small cell lung cancer. Using immunoSEQ multiplex PCR, the repertoire was profiled, and TCRdb retains in-frame clones only, with some absent. The sample consists of about 1,600 clones, approximately 86% of them appearing once. The source material was primary lung tumor tissue. The receptors derive from a donor at least 40 years old with non-small cell lung cancer.

The chain carries TRBV18 and TRBJ1-3; 7 bases map to TRBD1. The CDR3 has 16 residues. Germline values: CDR1 KGHSH, CDR2 LQKENI. V lost 3 bases, J lost 0 bases, and 5 bases stayed unmatched. The CDR3 bases are TGTGCCAGCTCACCGATGACAGGGTCCTCTGGAAACACCATATATTTT. Protein sequence: CASSPMTGSSGNTIYF. Full variable domain (missing parts from reference TRBV18 and TRBJ1-3): NAGVMQNPRHLVRRRGQEARLRCSPMKGHSHVYWYRQLPEEGLKFMVYLQKENIIDESGMPKERFSAEFPKEGPSILRIQQVVRGDSAAYFCASSPMTGSSGNTIYFGEGSWLTVV.

This chain links TRBV27 with TRBJ2-3; no firm D call. The CDR3 contains 18 residues. Germline lookup yields CDR1 MNHEY and CDR2 SMNVEV (reference sequence). V was shortened by 0 bases and J by 0 bases, with 16 bases between the two germline ends. Here the CDR3 DNA reads TGTGCCAGCAGTTTATCCCGACCGCTATTTACTAGCACAGATACGCAGTATTTT. It yields the protein CASSLSRPLFTSTDTQYF.

The rearrangement links TRBV18 to TRBJ1-2; D may be TRBD1 (5 bases). The CDR3 is 15 residues long. Trimming left V 0 bases short and J 0 bases short, with 8 bases between. Germline-derived CDR1 and CDR2 are KGHSH and LQKENI. The CDR3 here is CASSPPAGTNYGYTF. The CDR3 DNA sequence: TGTGCCAGCTCACCACCGGCAGGGACTAACTATGGCTACACCTTC.

The chain joins TRBV5-6 to TRBJ1-5; D gene uncertain. Trimming shortened V by 1 base and J by 6 bases, and 11 bases separated the two germline ends. CDR1 and CDR2 from the germline V gene are SGHDT and YYEEEE. The CDR3 extends over 14 amino acids. In DNA form, the CDR3 reads TGTGCCAGCAGCTTGTGGGCCCTAGGTCAGCCCCAGCATTTT. Translating gives CASSLWALGQPQHF.

This chain joins TRBV7-9 and TRBJ1-4; D unresolved. The CDR3 consists of 15 residues. CDR1 and CDR2 from the germline V gene are SEHNR and FQNEAQ (reference sequence). The V end lost 1 base, the J end lost 5 bases, and 11 bases lay between the germline ends. CDR3 amino acids: CASSLVLGENEKLFF. CDR3 DNA: TGTGCCAGCAGCTTAGTCCTTGGGGAAAATGAAAAACTGTTTTTT.

The CDR3 reads CASNEQGRGQPQHF. CDR3 nucleotides: TGTGCCAGCAACGAACAGGGGCGAGGGCAGCCCCAGCATTTT. The chain links TRBV2 to TRBJ1-5; 7 bases align to TRBD1. The V and J ends lost 7 bases and 7 bases, in that order; junction bases with no gene match: 10. Germline V gene sequence: CDR1 SNHLY, CDR2 FYNNEI. This CDR3 is built from 14 residues. Drawing the rest from reference TRBV2 and TRBJ1-5, the complete variable domain is EPEVTQTPSHQVTQMGQEVILRCVPISNHLYFYWYRQILGQKVEFLVSFYNNEISEKSEIFDDQFSVERPDGSNFTLKIRSTKLEDSAMYFCASNEQGRGQPQHFGDGTRLSIL.

About this clone: A much more abundant neighbour one base away suggests this may be a read error. The chain couples TRBV7-3 to TRBJ2-3; D not certain. Per germline, CDR1 SGHTA and CDR2 FQGTGA. CDR3 length: 12 residues. The CDR3 sequence: CVSSLGPDTQYF. The DNA of the CDR3 is TGTGTCAGCAGCTTAGGACCGGATACGCAGTATTTT.

The rearrangement links TRBV4-3 to TRBJ2-1; D might be TRBD2 (6 bases). The CDR3 is 14 residues long. Deletions cut 1 base from V and 7 bases from J, with 11 bases between. CDR1 is LGHNA and CDR2 is YSLEER in the germline V gene. The CDR3 bases are TGCGCCAGCAGCCAAGGCGCAGGGAGGAATGAGCAGTTCTTC. Translated: CASSQGAGRNEQFF.

The chain carries TRBV3-1 (or the pseudogene TRBV3-2) and TRBJ2-5; 11 bases are shared with TRBD2. With 1 base clipped from V and 4 bases from J, the junction kept 5 bases outside the gene matches. The germline V gene encodes CDR1 LGHDT and CDR2 YNNKEL (reference sequence). This CDR3 has 16 amino acids. CDR3 DNA: TGTGCCAGCAGCCAAGGTAGCGGGGGGGCCGGAGAGACCCAGTACTTC. Encoded protein: CASSQGSGGAGETQYF.

The chain has TRBV2 and TRBJ1-5, with TRBD1 identical over 9 bases. The V and J ends lost 6 bases and 4 bases, in that order; junction bases with no gene match: 4. The CDR3 spans 14 residues. Germline CDR1 reads SNHLY; CDR2 reads FYNNEI. CDR3 sequence reads: CASRDGTGNQPQHF. CDR3 sequence (DNA): TGTGCCAGCAGGGACGGGACAGGGAATCAGCCCCAGCATTTT.

The chain recombines TRBV7-2 with TRBJ1-6; the D gene is possibly TRBD1 (5 bases). Per germline, CDR1 SGHTA and CDR2 FQGNSA. V was trimmed by 3 bases and J by 12 bases, leaving 12 bases between them. The CDR3 totals 13 residues. The CDR3 protein is CASSLSQGKPLHF. The CDR3 nucleotides are TGTGCCAGCAGCTTGTCTCAGGGTAAACCCCTCCACTTT.

The rearrangement uses TRBV7-9 and TRBJ2-5, with 14 nucleotides matching TRBD2. CDR1 SEHNR and CDR2 FQNEAQ come from the germline V gene (reference sequence). The V gene end was trimmed by 1 base and the J gene end by 5 bases; junction bases not matched to a gene: 0. This CDR3 contains 15 residues. The CDR3 loop reads CASSLGLAGGETQYF. For the CDR3, the DNA is TGTGCCAGCAGCTTAGGACTAGCGGGGGGGGAGACCCAGTACTTC.

The chain couples TRBV9 to TRBJ2-3; tentative D call: TRBD1 (5 bases). Deletions cut 0 bases from V and 2 bases from J, with 13 bases between. Germline CDR1 reads SGDLS; CDR2 reads YYNGEE. This CDR3 spans 16 amino acids. CDR3 residues: CASSVEGSGPTDTQYF. CDR3 DNA: TGTGCCAGCAGCGTAGAGGGGTCCGGACCCACAGATACGCAGTATTTT.

This chain joins TRBV12-3 or TRBV12-4 and TRBJ2-2; no definite D call. This CDR3 has 11 residues. V lost 6 bases to trimming and J lost 7 bases, with 6 bases between them. Here the CDR3 reads CASSVVGELFF. The CDR3 coding sequence is TGTGCCAGCAGCGTCGTCGGGGAGCTGTTTTTT.

Only one count was recorded for this clone. The rearrangement links TRBV4-2 to TRBJ2-7, with TRBD2 matching 13 bases. With 4 bases clipped from V and 2 bases from J, the junction kept 14 bases outside the gene matches. Germline V gene sequence: CDR1 LGHNA, CDR2 YNFKEQ. This CDR3 is 19 amino acids long. The CDR3 DNA follows: TGTGCCAGCAGCCGTGCCGGGACTAGCGGGGAGGCGACCCCCTACGAGCAGTACTTC. It translates to CASSRAGTSGEATPYEQYF.

The chain links TRBV2 to TRBJ2-1; D might be TRBD1 (6 bases). This CDR3 is built from 13 residues. The V end was cut by 7 bases, the J end by 5 bases, with 12 bases between. The germline V gene has CDR1 SNHLY and CDR2 FYNNEI. The CDR3 bases are TGTGCCAGCACCGGACAGTCCAACAATGAGCAGTTCTTC. Residues: CASTGQSNNEQFF.

This clone was observed once. The J gene is TRBJ1-1, the V gene TRBV2; 7 bases map to TRBD1. Unmatched junction bases numbered 9, after V lost 8 bases and J lost 0 bases. The CDR3 length is 15 residues. The V gene's germline CDR1 is SNHLY and CDR2 FYNNEI. CDR3 protein: CASETGVNMNTEAFF. Here the CDR3 DNA reads TGTGCCAGCGAAACAGGGGTGAACATGAACACTGAAGCTTTCTTT.

This clone was observed a few times. CDR3 DNA sequence: TGTGCCAGCAGCTTGCCGGACTGGGGGGAGACCCAGTACTTC. Residues: CASSLPDWGETQYF. The chain uses TRBV5-4 and TRBJ2-5, with D perhaps given as TRBD1 or TRBD2 (5 bases each). The CDR3 runs to 14 residues. Trimming took 1 base from V and 5 from J, leaving 12 bases between them. The germline V gene has CDR1 SGHNT and CDR2 YYREEE (reference sequence).

V usage is TRBV5-4 and J usage is TRBJ2-7; possible D gene TRBD2, 6 bases. The CDR3 loop spans 14 amino acids. Germline loops: CDR1 SGHNT, CDR2 YYREEE (reference sequence). V was pared by 1 base and J by 0 bases, with 8 bases between. The CDR3 DNA sequence: TGTGCCAGCAGCTTGAGGGAGGCCTCCTACGAGCAGTACTTC. Translated: CASSLREASYEQYF.